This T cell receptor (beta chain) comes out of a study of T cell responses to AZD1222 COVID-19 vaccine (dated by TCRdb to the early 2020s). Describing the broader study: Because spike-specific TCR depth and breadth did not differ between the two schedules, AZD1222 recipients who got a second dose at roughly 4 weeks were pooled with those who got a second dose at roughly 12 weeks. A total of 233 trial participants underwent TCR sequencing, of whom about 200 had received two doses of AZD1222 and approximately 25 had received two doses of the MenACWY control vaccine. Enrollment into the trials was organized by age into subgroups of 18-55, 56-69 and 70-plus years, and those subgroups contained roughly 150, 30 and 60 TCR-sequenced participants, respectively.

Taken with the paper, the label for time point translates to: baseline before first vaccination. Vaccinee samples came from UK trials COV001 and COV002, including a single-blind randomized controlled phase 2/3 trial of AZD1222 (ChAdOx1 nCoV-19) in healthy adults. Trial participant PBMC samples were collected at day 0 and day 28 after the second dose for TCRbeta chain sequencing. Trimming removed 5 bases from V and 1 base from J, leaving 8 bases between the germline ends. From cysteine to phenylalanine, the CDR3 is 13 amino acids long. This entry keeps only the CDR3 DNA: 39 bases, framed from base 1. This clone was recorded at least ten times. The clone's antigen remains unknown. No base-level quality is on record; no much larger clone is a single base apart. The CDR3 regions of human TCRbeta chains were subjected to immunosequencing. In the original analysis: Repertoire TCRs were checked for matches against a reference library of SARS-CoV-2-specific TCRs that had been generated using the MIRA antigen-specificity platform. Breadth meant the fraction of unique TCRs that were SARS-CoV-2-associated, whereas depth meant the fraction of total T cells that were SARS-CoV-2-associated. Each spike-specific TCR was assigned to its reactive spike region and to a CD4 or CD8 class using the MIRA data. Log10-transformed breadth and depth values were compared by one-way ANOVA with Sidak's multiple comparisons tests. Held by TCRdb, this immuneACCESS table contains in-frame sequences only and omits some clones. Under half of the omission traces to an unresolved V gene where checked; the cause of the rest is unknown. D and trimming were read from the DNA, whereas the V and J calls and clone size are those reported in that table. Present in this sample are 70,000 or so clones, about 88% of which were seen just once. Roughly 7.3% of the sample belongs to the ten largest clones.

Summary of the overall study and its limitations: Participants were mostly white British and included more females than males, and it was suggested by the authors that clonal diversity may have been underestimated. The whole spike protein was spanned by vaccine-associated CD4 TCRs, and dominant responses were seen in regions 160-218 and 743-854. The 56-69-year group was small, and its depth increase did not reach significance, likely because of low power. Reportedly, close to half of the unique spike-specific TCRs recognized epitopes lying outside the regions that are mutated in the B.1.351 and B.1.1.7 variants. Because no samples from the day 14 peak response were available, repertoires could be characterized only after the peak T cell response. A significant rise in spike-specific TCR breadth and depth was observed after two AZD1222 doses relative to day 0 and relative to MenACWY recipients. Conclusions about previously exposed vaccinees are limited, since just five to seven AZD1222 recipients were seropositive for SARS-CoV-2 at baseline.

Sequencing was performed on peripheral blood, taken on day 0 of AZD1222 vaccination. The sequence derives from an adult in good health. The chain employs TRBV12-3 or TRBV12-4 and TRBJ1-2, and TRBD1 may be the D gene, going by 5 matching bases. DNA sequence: TGTGCCAGCAGTGGGGACGGTAACTATGGCTACACCTTC. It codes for CASSGDGNYGYTF.